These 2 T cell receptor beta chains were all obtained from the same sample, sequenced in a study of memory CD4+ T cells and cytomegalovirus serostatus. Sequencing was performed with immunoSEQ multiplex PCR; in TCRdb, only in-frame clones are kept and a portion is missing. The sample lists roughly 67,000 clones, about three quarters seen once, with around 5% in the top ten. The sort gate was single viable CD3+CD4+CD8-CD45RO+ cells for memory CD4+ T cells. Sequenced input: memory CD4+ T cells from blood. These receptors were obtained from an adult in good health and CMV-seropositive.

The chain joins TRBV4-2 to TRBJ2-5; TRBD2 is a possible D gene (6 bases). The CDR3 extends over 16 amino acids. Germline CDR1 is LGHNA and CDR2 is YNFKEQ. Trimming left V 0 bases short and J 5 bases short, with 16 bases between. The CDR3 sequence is CASSQETAASGETQYF. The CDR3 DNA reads TGTGCCAGCAGCCAAGAAACTGCCGCGAGCGGGGAGACCCAGTACTTC.

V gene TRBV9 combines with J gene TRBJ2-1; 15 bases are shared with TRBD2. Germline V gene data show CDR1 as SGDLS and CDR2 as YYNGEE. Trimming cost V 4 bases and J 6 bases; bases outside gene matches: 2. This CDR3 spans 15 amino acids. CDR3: CASSTGLAGGNEQFF. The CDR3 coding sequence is TGTGCCAGCAGCACGGGACTAGCGGGGGGCAATGAGCAGTTCTTC.